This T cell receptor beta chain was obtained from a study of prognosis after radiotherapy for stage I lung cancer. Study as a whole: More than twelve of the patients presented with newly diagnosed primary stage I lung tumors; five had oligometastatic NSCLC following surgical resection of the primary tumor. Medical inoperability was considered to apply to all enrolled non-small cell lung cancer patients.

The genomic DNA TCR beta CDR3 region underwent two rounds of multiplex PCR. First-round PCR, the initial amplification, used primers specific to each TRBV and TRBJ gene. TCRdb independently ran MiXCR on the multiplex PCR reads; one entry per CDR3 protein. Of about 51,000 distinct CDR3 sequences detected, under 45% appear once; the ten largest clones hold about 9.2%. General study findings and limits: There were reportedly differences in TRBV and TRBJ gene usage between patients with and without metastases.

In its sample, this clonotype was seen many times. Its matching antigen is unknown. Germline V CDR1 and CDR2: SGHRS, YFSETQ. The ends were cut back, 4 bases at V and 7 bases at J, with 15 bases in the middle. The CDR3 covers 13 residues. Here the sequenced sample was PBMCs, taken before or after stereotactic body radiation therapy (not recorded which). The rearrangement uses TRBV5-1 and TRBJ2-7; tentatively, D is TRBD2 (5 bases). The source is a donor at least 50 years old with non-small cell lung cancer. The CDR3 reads CASSLLPSGEQYF. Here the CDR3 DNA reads TGCGCCAGCAGCCTTCTCCCTTCGGGGGAGCAGTACTTC.